Sequencing of this TCR beta chain was carried out in a study of early T cells in non-severe SARS-CoV-2 infection. Study-wide context: Sequencing targeted bulk RNA from unsorted whole blood, leaving chains unpaired.

Each cDNA molecule carried a unique molecular identifier. TCRdb reprocessed the 5' RACE reads via MiXCR and lists one record per CDR3 protein. Of fewer than 65,000 distinct CDR3 sequences listed, 8.7% are singletons. CDR1 is MNHEY, CDR2 SMNVEV, per germline (reference sequence). Deletions cut 0 bases from V and 1 base from J, with 12 bases between. CDR3 length: 16 amino acids. J is TRBJ1-1 and V is TRBV27, with a tentative D call TRBD1 (5 bases). The material sequenced was whole blood, taken at baseline. The clonotype originates from an adult who was a healthcare worker with PCR-confirmed SARS-CoV-2 infection or an uninfected control (not recorded which). Here the CDR3 DNA reads TGTGCCAGCAGTTTATCCTTGACAGTACGGAACACTGAAGCTTTCTTT. It encodes CASSLSLTVRNTEAFF.